This TCR beta chain came from a study of blood T cell repertoires in COVID-19. The overall study: The United States, Italy and Spain were the sources of the acute and convalescent COVID-19 samples. PBMCs, B-cell-depleted T cells, or T cells were the source of the cDNA or gDNA that made up the material.

As handled by the study authors: Amplification of reference gene primers was used by the study to estimate nucleated cell counts. This table comes from immunoSEQ multiplex PCR, and its TCRdb copy is limited to in-frame clones, with some not included. Clone size and V and J calls were adopted from that table, with D and trimming inferred from the DNA. Of roughly 300,000 clones in the sample, around 84% were seen once. This clonotype was obtained from a woman aged 50 to 60 who had recovered from COVID-19. The material sequenced was PBMCs or T cells enriched from blood (not recorded which).

CDR3 sequence reads: CASGFRTDLYNEQFF. As DNA, the CDR3 is TGTGCCAGTGGTTTCCGGACAGACCTTTACAATGAGCAGTTCTTC. The chain couples TRBV19 to TRBJ2-1; the D gene is possibly TRBD1 (6 bases). CDR1 LNHDA and CDR2 SQIVND come from the germline V gene (reference sequence). The CDR3 is 15 residues long. The V and J ends lost 8 bases and 4 bases respectively, with 18 bases between them.